Shown below are 32 T cell receptor beta chains from a single sample sequenced in a study of shared clonotypes between healthy human individuals. Generated by immunoSEQ multiplex PCR, the TCRdb table keeps only in-frame clones and is missing some. The sample carries around 500,000 clones, around 80% recorded once. The sample consisted of PBMCs. These receptors were taken from a woman aged 35 to 49 in good health. Some clones in this sample may be carry-over from other donors' samples.

The genes are TRBV9 and TRBJ1-3, with D uncertain. This CDR3 comprises 14 residues. Germline V CDR1 and CDR2: SGDLS, YYNGEE. V lost 6 bases, J lost 2 bases, and 12 bases lay in between. CDR3 DNA: TGTGCCAGCACCGCGGCGCCAGCTGGAAACACCATATATTTT. Translating gives CASTAAPAGNTIYF.

The V call is TRBV4-3, the J call TRBJ2-7; 7 bases are a match to TRBD2. This CDR3 has 14 residues. CDR1 is LGHNA and CDR2 is YSLEER in the germline V gene. The trim removed 4 bases at V and 2 bases at J, leaving 5 bases unmatched. CDR3 amino acids: CASSRGSGAYEQYF. The CDR3 coding sequence is TGCGCCAGCAGCCGAGGGAGCGGGGCCTACGAGCAGTACTTC.

With respect to this clone: Since a far larger clone is one base different, this is likely a read error. In the same sample, other DNA sequences code for this CDR3. J is TRBJ2-7 and V is TRBV7-9, with 7 bases lining up with TRBD2. Germline values: CDR1 SEHNR, CDR2 FQNEAQ (reference sequence). The CDR3 has 15 residues. V gave up 0 bases and J gave up 3 bases; unmatched junction bases: 5. CDR3 nucleotides: TGTGCCAGCAGCTTAGCGGTGACTAGCAGCTACGAGCAGTACTTC. As protein: CASSLAVTSSYEQYF.

Concerning this clone itself: The sample holds other DNA sequences that translate to the same CDR3. The V call is TRBV4-2, the J call TRBJ1-5; weak D call: TRBD1 (5 bases). The V and J ends lost 4 bases and 5 bases respectively, with 9 bases between them. This CDR3 is 13 amino acids long. CDR1 LGHNA and CDR2 YNFKEQ come from the germline V gene. Here the CDR3 DNA reads TGTGCCAGCAGCCGGGGGATCGATCAGCCCCAGCATTTT. Its translation is CASSRGIDQPQHF.

The gene calls are TRBV7-3 and TRBJ2-5; 8 nucleotides align to TRBD1. This CDR3 comprises 13 residues. The V gene's germline CDR1 is SGHTA and CDR2 FQGTGA. The ends lost 5 bases at V and 5 bases at J; junction bases unmatched: 4. For the CDR3, the DNA is TGTGCCAGCAGCAAAACAGGGGGGGAGACCCAGTACTTC. Protein product: CASSKTGGETQYF.

The chain carries TRBV7-2 and TRBJ1-2, with a weak D call TRBD1 (6 bases). Trimming pared 5 bases from V and 3 bases from J, leaving 10 bases between. The CDR3 runs 13 residues. Germline V gene sequence: CDR1 SGHTA, CDR2 FQGNSA. The CDR3 DNA follows: TGTGCCAGCAGCACCGGGACATACTATGGCTACACCTTC. Protein sequence: CASSTGTYYGYTF.

The chain recombines TRBV30 with TRBJ2-7; 9 bases fit TRBD2. Looked up from germline, CDR1 is GTSNPN and CDR2 is SVGIG (reference sequence). The CDR3 runs to 14 residues. J was trimmed by 4 bases and V by 1 base; bases with no gene match: 5. The CDR3 bases are TGTGCCTGGAGTGGGCCTAGCGGGACTTACGAGCAGTACTTC. It is translated as CAWSGPSGTYEQYF.

The gene calls are TRBV9 and TRBJ2-6; D unclear. CDR3 length equals 16 residues. V was cut by 0 bases and J by 0 bases, with 7 bases left in between. Germline values: CDR1 SGDLS, CDR2 YYNGEE. CDR3 coding DNA: TGTGCCAGCAGCGTAGAAGGCAACTCTGGGGCCAACGTCCTGACTTTC. Its translation: CASSVEGNSGANVLTF.

V and J are TRBV9 and TRBJ1-2; D uncertain. The CDR3 has 15 amino acids. Per the germline V gene, CDR1 is SGDLS and CDR2 is YYNGEE. Trimming removed 4 bases from V and 6 bases from J, with 19 bases in between. The CDR3 nucleotides are TGTGCCAGCAGCCCAATACTGGCCTTATCGGATGGCTACACCTTC. It codes for CASSPILALSDGYTF.

This clone was detected a few times. The rearrangement joins TRBV6-4 to TRBJ2-6, with D possibly being TRBD1 (6 bases). Deletions cut 0 bases from V and 2 bases from J, with 8 bases between. CDR1 is MRHNA, CDR2 SNTAGT, per germline. CDR3 length equals 16 residues. CDR3 region: CASSDSSGAGANVLTF. In DNA, the CDR3 is TGTGCCAGCAGTGACTCATCAGGGGCTGGGGCCAACGTCCTGACTTTC.

This clone occurred a few times. At the DNA level, this CDR3 is encoded by other sequences in the same sample as well. V gene TRBV6-1 combines with J gene TRBJ1-3; D is unclear. The CDR3 length is 15 residues. The V end lost 0 bases, the J end lost 4 bases, and 10 bases lay between the germline ends. The germline CDR1 and CDR2 sequences are MNHNS and SASEGT. The CDR3 here is CASSEAEDSGNTIYF. The CDR3 DNA is TGTGCCAGCAGTGAAGCTGAGGACTCAGGAAACACCATATATTTT.

About this clone: At one end the junction does not follow the germline gene, possibly because of a read error. The genes are TRBV5-4 and TRBJ2-7; the D gene is possibly TRBD2 (5 bases). The germline CDR1 and CDR2 sequences are SGHNT and YYREEE (reference sequence). The CDR3 is 14 residues long. The CDR3: CASSNRDYSYEQYF. Written as DNA, the CDR3 is TGCGCCAGCAGCAATCGGGATTACTCCTACGAGCAGTACTTC.

The chain has TRBV5-4 and TRBJ1-2; D is possibly TRBD1 (5 bases). Germline-derived CDR1 and CDR2 are SGHNT and YYREEE (reference sequence). This CDR3 contains 15 residues. Deletions cut 0 bases from V and 3 bases from J, with 12 bases between. The CDR3 DNA reads as TGTGCCAGCAGCTTGGCCGACAGTTACCACTATGGCTACACCTTC. Translating it yields CASSLADSYHYGYTF.

The DNA of the CDR3 is TGTGCCAGTAGTATTATAGGGTCAGGGGAAGAGACCCAGTACTTC. It codes for CASSIIGSGEETQYF. The chain combines TRBV19 with TRBJ2-5; a possible D gene is TRBD1 (6 bases). There are 15 residues in the CDR3. The ends were cut back, 3 bases at V and 3 bases at J, with 14 bases in the middle. Germline V CDR1 and CDR2: LNHDA, SQIVND (reference sequence).

The chain couples TRBV9 to TRBJ1-2; TRBD1 might be the D (5 bases). CDR3 length: 16 amino acids. V was clipped by 0 bases and J by 4 bases, with 16 bases between them. The germline gives CDR1 SGDLS, CDR2 YYNGEE. The CDR3 DNA is TGTGCCAGCAGCGTAGGGATGATAGCCAGGGTCTATGGCTACACCTTC. Translated, it gives CASSVGMIARVYGYTF. Complete variable domain (other parts from reference TRBV9 and TRBJ1-2): DSGVTQTPKHLITATGQRVTLRCSPRSGDLSVYWYQQSLDQGLQFLIQYYNGEERAKGNILERFSAQQFPDLHSELNLSSLELGDSALYFCASSVGMIARVYGYTFGSGTRLTVV.

This chain uses TRBV29-1 with TRBJ2-6, with D unresolved. The V and J ends lost 7 bases and 0 bases respectively, with 10 bases between them. CDR3 length: 14 residues. Germline loops: CDR1 SQVTM, CDR2 ANQGSEA. The CDR3 sequence: CSAPLDSGANVLTF. For the CDR3, the DNA is TGCAGCGCTCCCCTGGACTCTGGGGCCAACGTCCTGACTTTC.

The V and J genes are TRBV19 and TRBJ2-1, with TRBD1 matching over 7 bases. The germline V gene encodes CDR1 LNHDA and CDR2 SQIVND (reference sequence). Unmatched junction bases numbered 5, after V lost 0 bases and J lost 6 bases. This CDR3 spans 15 amino acids. In DNA, the CDR3 is TGTGCCAGTAGTATAGATCCGGGACAGTTCAATGAGCAGTTCTTC. This gives the protein CASSIDPGQFNEQFF.

The rearrangement uses TRBV7-8 and TRBJ1-1; D not resolved. The germline CDR1 and CDR2 sequences are SGHVS and FQNEAQ. V was cut by 1 base and J by 3 bases, with 9 bases left in between. There are 14 residues in the CDR3. The CDR3 DNA sequence: TGTGCCAGCAGCTTAGGCAGCTCAGACACTGAAGCTTTCTTT. It specifies CASSLGSSDTEAFF.

The chain uses TRBV7-2 and TRBJ1-2, with D perhaps matching TRBD1 (5 bases). V lost 7 bases, J lost 7 bases, and 13 bases lay in between. The CDR3 extends over 12 amino acids. Looked up from germline, CDR1 is SGHTA and CDR2 is FQGNSA. The CDR3 DNA reads TGTGCCAGCACCCAGGGTATCTCTGGCTACACCTTC. It specifies CASTQGISGYTF.

This clone came up many times. The chain couples TRBV29-1 to TRBJ2-7; the match to TRBD1 covers 9 bases. Trimming cost V 5 bases and J 5 bases; bases outside gene matches: 13. This CDR3 spans 15 amino acids. CDR1 SQVTM and CDR2 ANQGSEA come from the germline V gene. The CDR3 nucleotides read TGCAGCGTTACGCCAATACAGGGGGCGCTTGACGAGCAGTACTTC. This codes for CSVTPIQGALDEQYF.

The rearrangement joins TRBV18 to TRBJ2-5; possibly TRBD1 for D (6 bases). Germline CDR1 is KGHSH and CDR2 is LQKENI. V lost 2 bases and J 2 bases, leaving 12 bases between the germline ends. CDR3 length: 15 residues. DNA of the CDR3: TGTGCCAGCTCACCAGGACAGTCCCAGCAAGAGACCCAGTACTTC. Amino acid sequence: CASSPGQSQQETQYF.

This clone was observed a few times. Other DNA sequences in the sample encode the same CDR3. The rearrangement links TRBV7-3 to TRBJ2-7; 8 nucleotides match TRBD2. V shed 5 bases, J shed 6 bases, and the junction held 9 bases outside the gene matches. Germline-derived CDR1 and CDR2 are SGHTA and FQGTGA. This CDR3 is built from 14 residues. CDR3 DNA: TGTGCCAGCAGCGCCACAGCGGGAGCGGTCGAGCAGTACTTC. As protein: CASSATAGAVEQYF.

This clone was seen once. The chain has TRBV30 and TRBJ2-1, with no clear D. The V gene's germline CDR1 is GTSNPN and CDR2 SVGIG (reference sequence). Trimming shortened V by 3 bases and J by 7 bases, and 13 bases separated the two germline ends. CDR3 length equals 13 residues. CDR3 in DNA: TGTGCCTGGAGACCATCTTGGGGAAATGAGCAGTTCTTC. Protein sequence: CAWRPSWGNEQFF.

On this clone: One junction end does not reproduce the germline sequence, and a read error may be involved. V usage is TRBV7-7 and J usage is TRBJ2-7; 15 positions agree with TRBD2. Germline V gene sequence: CDR1 SSHAT, CDR2 FNYEAQ (reference sequence). This CDR3 spans 15 amino acids. CDR3 region: CASSEGLAGGDEQYF. The CDR3 DNA reads as TGTGCTAGCAGCGAGGGACTAGCGGGAGGAGACGAGCAGTACTTC.

This clone was counted between two and nine times. The rearrangement joins TRBV5-6 to TRBJ2-7, with a weak D call TRBD1 (5 bases). CDR1 is SGHDT, CDR2 YYEEEE, per germline. V was trimmed by 0 bases and J by 3 bases, leaving 10 bases between them. CDR3 length: 14 residues. CDR3 sequence reads: CASSLDVRDYEQYF. In DNA form, the CDR3 reads TGTGCCAGCAGCTTGGACGTCAGGGACTACGAGCAGTACTTC.

The CDR3 nucleotides are TGCGCCAGCAGCTTGATCGGACAGGGGGCCAACGTCCTGACTTTC. It translates to CASSLIGQGANVLTF. The chain recombines TRBV5-1 with TRBJ2-6, with D perhaps matching TRBD1 (6 bases). V lost 1 base to trimming and J lost 4 bases, with 9 bases between them. This CDR3 comprises 15 residues. Germline assignment: CDR1 SGHRS and CDR2 YFSETQ.

The chain employs TRBV2 and TRBJ1-4; D uncertain. The CDR3 loop spans 15 amino acids. Germline values: CDR1 SNHLY, CDR2 FYNNEI. Trimming took 6 bases from V and 0 from J, leaving 11 bases between them. The CDR3 DNA reads as TGTGCCAGCAGACCTTCCCCTGCAACTAATGAAAAACTGTTTTTT. Its translation: CASRPSPATNEKLFF.

This clone was counted between two and nine times. CDR3 bases: TGTGCCAGCAGCTTAGTGCGGACTGGGACTGAAGCTTTCTTT. As protein: CASSLVRTGTEAFF. The chain carries TRBV11-2 and TRBJ1-1, with D uncertain. CDR1 is SGHAT and CDR2 is FQNNGV in the germline V gene. This CDR3 is 14 amino acids long. Trimming pared 1 base from V and 5 bases from J, leaving 11 bases between.

J is TRBJ1-1 and V is TRBV23-1, with 9 bases aligning to TRBD1. TRBV23-1 is treated as an ORF (open reading frame) with a function not yet certain. The CDR3 contains 15 residues. The J segment lost 2 bases and the V segment lost 6 bases, leaving 7 bases of the junction unmatched. Here the CDR3 DNA reads TGCGCCAGCAGACAAACAGGGGGCGATAACACTGAAGCTTTCTTT. This translates into CASRQTGGDNTEAFF.

The chain employs TRBV19 and TRBJ2-2; D ambiguous. Germline V gene data show CDR1 as LNHDA and CDR2 as SQIVND (reference sequence). With 4 bases removed from V and 5 bases from J, the gap between germline ends came to 5 bases. The CDR3 consists of 12 residues. CDR3 region: CASSTPTGELFF. CDR3 nucleotide sequence: TGTGCCAGTAGTACCCCTACCGGGGAGCTGTTTTTT. The full variable domain, rest sourced from reference TRBV19 and TRBJ2-2, is DGGITQSPKYLFRKEGQNVTLSCEQNLNHDAMYWYRQDPGQGLRLIYYSQIVNDFQKGDIAEGYSVSREKKESFPLTVTSAQKNPTAFYLCASSTPTGELFFGEGSRLTVL.

The chain recombines TRBV7-2 with TRBJ2-7, with D uncertain. V was cut by 5 bases and J by 2 bases, with 13 bases left in between. The germline CDR1 and CDR2 sequences are SGHTA and FQGNSA. This CDR3 is 14 amino acids long. CDR3 DNA: TGTGCCAGCAGCCGTTCGGTAACGACCTACGAGCAGTACTTC. Protein product: CASSRSVTTYEQYF.

The chain is built from TRBV5-1 and TRBJ2-1, with 7 bases aligning to TRBD2. Germline assignment: CDR1 SGHRS and CDR2 YFSETQ. The CDR3 is 15 residues long. V dropped 2 bases and J dropped 4; count of bases not matched to a gene: 6. The chain's CDR3 is CASSLGASGYNEQFF. The CDR3 nucleotides read TGCGCCAGCAGCTTAGGGGCTAGCGGATACAATGAGCAGTTCTTC.